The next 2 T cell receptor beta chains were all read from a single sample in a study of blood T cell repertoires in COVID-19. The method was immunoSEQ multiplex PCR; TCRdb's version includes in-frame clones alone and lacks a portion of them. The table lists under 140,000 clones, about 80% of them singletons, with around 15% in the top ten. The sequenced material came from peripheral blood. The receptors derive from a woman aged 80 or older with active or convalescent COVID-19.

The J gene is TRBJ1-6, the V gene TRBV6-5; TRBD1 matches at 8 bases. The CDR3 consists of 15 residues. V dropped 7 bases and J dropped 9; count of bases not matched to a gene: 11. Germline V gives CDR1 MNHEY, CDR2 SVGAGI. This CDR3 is CASTLGQGWGSPLHF. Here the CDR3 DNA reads TGTGCCAGCACCTTAGGACAGGGATGGGGTTCACCCCTCCACTTT.

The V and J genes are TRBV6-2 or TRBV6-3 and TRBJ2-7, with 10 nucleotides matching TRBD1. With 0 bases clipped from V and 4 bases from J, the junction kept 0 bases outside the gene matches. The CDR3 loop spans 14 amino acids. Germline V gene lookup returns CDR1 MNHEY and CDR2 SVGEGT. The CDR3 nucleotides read TGTGCCAGCAGTTACTCGGACAGGGGGTACGAGCAGTACTTC. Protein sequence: CASSYSDRGYEQYF.